This TCR beta chain stems from a study of T-cell memory formation after mild COVID-19. Study-level background: Largely donor-specific TCR clusters were found.

One entry per CDR3 protein results from TCRdb running MiXCR on the 5' RACE reads. The repertoire holds 350,000 or so distinct CDR3 sequences, 20% to 25% seen once, with roughly an eighth in the top ten. Study-level results: Clones shrinking between day 15 and 85 showed a balanced CD4/CD8 split, and those that grew later tilted toward CD4+. For contracting clones, CD4+ ones sat mainly in CM and EM, CD8+ in EMRA.

This clonotype was counted only a few times. Its antigen is still unknown. The sample taken for sequencing was PBMCs or a T cell subset sorted from them (not recorded which). This clonotype originated in an adult woman who had mild COVID-19 (a few samples of this study predate the infection). Cell type and time point are not known.

The CDR3 coding sequence is TGCAGTGCTGGGAGAGGACAGAACTATGGCTACACCTTC. Protein product: CSAGRGQNYGYTF. This chain uses TRBV20-1 with TRBJ1-2, with D tentatively TRBD1 (6 bases). V lost 5 bases to trimming and J lost 2 bases, with 12 bases between them. The germline V gene has CDR1 DFQATT and CDR2 SNEGSKA (reference sequence). CDR3 size: 13 residues.